This T cell receptor beta chain was sequenced for a study of blood T cells in healthy people across ages. Germline CDR1 is DFQATT and CDR2 is SNEGSKA (reference sequence). With 7 bases removed from V and 3 bases from J, the gap between germline ends came to 12 bases. The length of the CDR3 is 12 residues. Together with a sample-barcoded 5' primer, a J-beta primer mix was included in a second PCR lasting about 6 to 11 cycles. Tagging of each cDNA molecule was performed by a template-switch adaptor with 12 random nucleotides. TCRdb redid the calling of the 5' RACE reads with MiXCR, one entry per CDR3 protein. Of some 1.5 million distinct CDR3 sequences detected, roughly 30% appear once; the ten largest clones hold roughly 8%. This clonotype was counted between two and nine times. Antigen: not known. Study-wide results and limits: CMV status of donors was unknown, possibly confounding expanded clonotype changes.

The rearrangement uses TRBV20-1 and TRBJ2-5; D is ambiguous. The sequence came from a woman aged 25 to 39 in good health. Sequencing was performed on blood. In DNA, the CDR3 is TGCAGTGGAGTCTCTGGGGAAGAGACCCAGTACTTC. Residues: CSGVSGEETQYF.